This TCR beta chain was found in a study of blood T cell repertoires in COVID-19. Study as a whole: Collection of acute and convalescent COVID-19 samples took place in the United States, Italy and Spain. Nucleic acid was either cDNA or gDNA, and it came from T cells, B-cell-depleted T cells, or PBMCs.

The study recruited people aged about 18 to 95 years across 20 to 30 US areas. Authors' analysis steps: Amplification with reference gene primers provided the estimates of nucleated cell counts. TCRdb's copy holds only in-frame clones and misses some; the assay was immunoSEQ multiplex PCR. V and J calls and clone size come straight from that table; D and trimming were deduced from the DNA. This table holds 190,000 or so clones, approximately 86% found once. The CDR3 covers 13 residues. Trimming took off 3 bases at V and 1 base at J, with 6 bases between the two ends. Germline loops: CDR1 LNHNV, CDR2 YYDKDF (reference sequence).

Sequences were obtained from PBMCs or T cells enriched from blood (not recorded which). The receptor was isolated from a woman between 25 and 40 years old who had been exposed to COVID-19. This chain links TRBV15 with TRBJ1-1, with unresolved D. CDR3 coding DNA: TGTGCCACCAGCAGGAGGCGGAACACTGAAGCTTTCTTT. Amino acid sequence: CATSRRRNTEAFF.